Only a few counts were recorded for the clone carrying this TCR beta chain. The sample originates from a study of beta chain features in type 1 diabetes. All of the isolated RNA was reverse transcribed, so expressed TCRB transcripts were sequenced. Naive, central memory and regulatory T cell samples yielded around 3.9 million reads on average. TCRdb's copy holds only in-frame clones and misses some; the assay was immunoSEQ multiplex PCR. In the table there are hundreds of thousands of clones, around 12% of which are singletons. Trimming took 6 bases from V and 2 from J; bases not matched to a gene: 5. Germline V gives CDR1 SGHRS, CDR2 YFSETQ. The length of the CDR3 is 14 residues. Sorting with CD45RO/CCR7/CD25/CD127/CD95/CD27 yielded naive, central memory, regulatory and stem-like memory CD4+ cells.

V usage is TRBV5-1 and J usage is TRBJ2-7; 10 positions match TRBD2. Sequenced: naive CD4+ T cells from blood. This TCR derives from a man between 18 and 35 years old in good health. DNA of the CDR3: TGCGCCAGCATGCCGGGACTAGCGACCTACGAGCAGTACTTC. It is translated as CASMPGLATYEQYF.